These T cell receptor beta chains were read from a single sample in a study of blood T cell repertoires in COVID-19. Some clones are missing from TCRdb's copy, which holds only in-frame ones; the method was immunoSEQ multiplex PCR. Of about 93,000 clones detected, roughly 90% appear once; the ten largest clones hold less than 2%. The specimen sequenced was peripheral blood. Receptors originate from a human donor with active COVID-19. The donor label of this sample is uncertain. The CDR3 runs from the conserved cysteine through the conserved F or W. A D gene is named only where the DNA matches it firmly. The size field is filled for only some rows; it gives once, few, many or a size class.

TRBV7-6	TRBJ2-1	TRBD2	-	TGTGCCAGCAGCCCCGACGTTAGCGGGGTCTCCAATGAGCAGTTCTTC	CASSPDVSGVSNEQFF
TRBV28	TRBJ2-2	-	-	TGTGCCAGCAGTTCCCCCGGGTCCCTCACCGGGGAGCTGTTTTTT	CASSSPGSLTGELFF
TRBV6-5	TRBJ1-2	-	-	TGTGCCAGCAGTTACTCTTCCGGAGTTCGTGGCTACACCTTC	CASSYSSGVRGYTF
TRBV4-3	TRBJ1-1	TRBD1	-	TGCGCCAGCAAACCTGCGGGACAGACCGTTGAAGCTTTCTTT	CASKPAGQTVEAFF
TRBV28	TRBJ2-7	-	-	TGTGCCAGCAGTTTATACGAACTCTACGAGCAGTACTTC	CASSLYELYEQYF
TRBV6-5	TRBJ1-1	-	-	TGTGCCAGCAGGAGGGGGTCTGAAGCTTTCTTT	CASRRGSEAFF
TRBV10-1	TRBJ1-1	TRBD1	-	TGCGCCAGCAGTGGGAGGACAGGGGGGAACACTGAAGCTTTCTTT	CASSGRTGGNTEAFF
TRBV5-6	TRBJ1-2	TRBD1	-	TGTGCCAGCAGCGACAGGGGATACTATGGCTACACCTTC	CASSDRGYYGYTF
TRBV5-6	TRBJ2-7	-	-	TGTGCCAGCAGCTTGGACATGGTTTACGAGCAGTACTTC	CASSLDMVYEQYF
TRBV6-4	TRBJ1-5	-	once	TGTGCCAGCAGTGCAGATCTCAATCAGCCCCAGCATTTT	CASSADLNQPQHF
TRBV4-2	TRBJ2-2	TRBD1	-	TGTGCCAGCAGCCAGACAGGGTACACCGGGGAGCTGTTTTTT	CASSQTGYTGELFF
TRBV5-1	TRBJ1-2	TRBD1	-	TGCGCCAGCAGCCCCAGGGGGGACAGGGGTGGCGGCTACACCTTC	CASSPRGDRGGGYTF
TRBV30	TRBJ2-7	-	-	TGTGCCTGGGGGGACACGACGCTCTCCTACGAGCAGTACTTC	CAWGDTTLSYEQYF
TRBV5-5	TRBJ2-7	-	-	TGTGCCAGCAGCTTTTTCACGGGGGACGAGCAGTACTTC	CASSFFTGDEQYF
TRBV14	TRBJ1-2	TRBD1	large	TGTGCCAGCAGCCATGAGGGACAGGGGATAAGTGGCTACACCTTC	CASSHEGQGISGYTF
TRBV5-1	TRBJ2-2	-	-	TGCGCCAGCAGCTTGGCGTTCCGGCGGCCGACTAACACCGGGGAGCTGTTTTTT	CASSLAFRRPTNTGELFF
TRBV6-5	TRBJ2-3	TRBD1	-	TGTGCCAGCAGTTATGCAGGGGGCGCAGATACGCAGTATTTT	CASSYAGGADTQYF
TRBV5-1	TRBJ1-2	-	-	TGCGCCAGCAGCTTGCGTTCTTCCGACTATGGCTACACCTTC	CASSLRSSDYGYTF
TRBV19	TRBJ2-3	TRBD2	-	TGTGCCAGTAGTACCAGACTAGCGGGGGGGAGAGATACGCAGTATTTT	CASSTRLAGGRDTQYF
TRBV7-6	TRBJ2-5	-	-	TGTGCCAGCAGCTTCTTACAGAATTACGCCTTCCAAGAGACCCAGTACTTC	CASSFLQNYAFQETQYF
TRBV28	TRBJ1-3	TRBD1	-	TGTGCCAGCAGCCGTAGACAGGGTTCGTACACCATATATTTT	CASSRRQGSYTIYF
TRBV7-3	TRBJ2-5	TRBD2	-	TGTGCCAGCAGCCAATCAGGGCGGGGGGAGACCCAGTACTTC	CASSQSGRGETQYF
TRBV6-2/TRBV6-3	TRBJ1-1	-	-	TGTGCCAGCAGTGCCGCCAGGAACACTGAAGCTTTCTTT	CASSAARNTEAFF
TRBV6-6	TRBJ2-7	TRBD1	once	TGTGCCAGCACTATCGGACAGGGGTCCTACGAGCAGTACTTC	CASTIGQGSYEQYF
TRBV19	TRBJ2-1	TRBD1	few	TGTGCCAGTAGTAGGGACAGGGTGTCCCTGAGCTCCTACAATGAGCAGTTCTTC	CASSRDRVSLSSYNEQFF
TRBV6-2/TRBV6-3	TRBJ1-3	-	-	TGTGCCAGCAGTTACTCCGCTGCCCAAGGGAGCCTATATTTT	CASSYSAAQGSLYF
TRBV7-2	TRBJ1-6	-	-	TGTGCCAGCAGCTTAGGAGGGTATAATTCACCCCTCCACTTT	CASSLGGYNSPLHF
TRBV7-8	TRBJ1-2	-	-	TGTGCCAGCAGCTTACGATTAGTCCAATTCTATGGCTACACCTTC	CASSLRLVQFYGYTF
TRBV9	TRBJ1-6	TRBD1	-	TGTGCCAGCAGCGTCTTGGACAGGGCGGCGTATAATTCACCCCTCCACTTT	CASSVLDRAAYNSPLHF
TRBV27	TRBJ2-3	TRBD2	-	TGTGCCAGCAGTACGCGGGGGGAAACAGATACGCAGTATTTT	CASSTRGETDTQYF
TRBV19	TRBJ1-1	-	-	TGTGCCAGTATCAGGTTTGGGAACACTGAAGCTTTCTTT	CASIRFGNTEAFF
TRBV23-1	TRBJ1-1	TRBD1	-	TGCGCCAGCAGTCAAACGGACAGGGCTATTATGAACACTGAAGCTTTCTTT	CASSQTDRAIMNTEAFF
TRBV11-1	TRBJ2-1	TRBD2	-	TGTGCCAGCAGCTTTCGACTAGCGGGGAACAATGAGCAGTTCTTC	CASSFRLAGNNEQFF
TRBV9	TRBJ2-7	-	-	TGTGCCAGCAGCGTAGAGGGCAGGGACTACGAGCAGTACTTC	CASSVEGRDYEQYF
TRBV14	TRBJ2-1	TRBD2	-	TGTGCCAGCAGCCAAGATAGGCGGAAAGGACTAGCGGATAATGAGCAGTTCTTC	CASSQDRRKGLADNEQFF
TRBV21-1	TRBJ2-7	-	-	TGTGCCAGCAGCGCGTCGGGGGATCGCTACGAGCAGTACTTC	CASSASGDRYEQYF
TRBV5-6	TRBJ1-6	-	-	TGTGCCAGCAGCTTAGCACCGGACAGACCCAATTCACCCCTCCACTTT	CASSLAPDRPNSPLHF
TRBV6-6	TRBJ2-3	-	-	TGTGCCAGCAGTTACAGACGGGGGGCGGTTACAGATACGCAGTATTTT	CASSYRRGAVTDTQYF
TRBV7-2	TRBJ1-5	-	-	TGTGCCAGCAGCATATCAGTAATCAATCAGCCCCAGCATTTT	CASSISVINQPQHF
TRBV6-2/TRBV6-3	TRBJ2-7	-	-	TGTGCCAGCAGCAGTACCAGGGCCTCGAGAAACGAGCAGTACTTC	CASSSTRASRNEQYF
TRBV2	TRBJ1-6	TRBD1	-	TGTGCCAGCAGTGAAATCGCTTCTTCACTGACAGGGGACAATTCACCCCTCCACTTT	CASSEIASSLTGDNSPLHF
TRBV7-2	TRBJ1-2	-	-	TGTGCCAGCAGCTTATACCCAGGGTTTAACTATGGCTACACCTTC	CASSLYPGFNYGYTF
TRBV5-1	TRBJ2-5	TRBD2	-	TGCGCCAGCAGCTTGGCCGGGACGGCGGGAGCGTCGGAGACCCAGTACTTC	CASSLAGTAGASETQYF
TRBV7-9	TRBJ2-6	TRBD1	-	TGTGCCAGCAGCAAGCACCTCCGGGACAGGGGTTCTGGGGCCAACGTCCTGACTTTC	CASSKHLRDRGSGANVLTF
TRBV7-3	TRBJ2-1	TRBD2	-	TGTGCCAGCAGCTTAAGTCTAGCGGGGCTCGATGAGCAGTTCTTC	CASSLSLAGLDEQFF
TRBV12-3/TRBV12-4	TRBJ1-1	TRBD1	-	TGTGCCAGCATCAAACAGGGGTCTGAAGCTTTCTTT	CASIKQGSEAFF
TRBV5-1	TRBJ1-1	-	-	TGCGCCAGCAGCGACAGTTTGAACACTGAAGCTTTCTTT	CASSDSLNTEAFF
TRBV24-1	TRBJ1-2	TRBD1	few	TGTGCCACCAGGCAGGGGGCTAACTATGGCTACACCTTC	CATRQGANYGYTF
TRBV4-2	TRBJ2-7	TRBD1	few	TGTGCCAGCAGCCAAGCCGGGACAGCCGCCTACGAGCAGTACTTC	CASSQAGTAAYEQYF
TRBV2	TRBJ2-5	-	-	TGTGCCAGCAGTGGGAACGGGGAGACCCAGTACTTC	CASSGNGETQYF
TRBV5-1	TRBJ2-7	TRBD1	-	TGCGCCAGCAGCTTGGTGGGACAGGGGGCGATCCCTCACGAGCAGTACTTC	CASSLVGQGAIPHEQYF
TRBV5-6	TRBJ1-6	TRBD1	-	TGTGCCAGCAGCCATAGGACAGGGGTTCTTAATTCACCCCTCCACTTT	CASSHRTGVLNSPLHF
TRBV19	TRBJ1-4	-	-	TGTGCCAGTAGTTTGACAGGCAACAATGAAAAACTGTTTTTT	CASSLTGNNEKLFF
TRBV7-2	TRBJ2-3	TRBD1	-	TGTGCCAGCAGCCGGGACAGGAGACGCACAGATACGCAGTATTTT	CASSRDRRRTDTQYF
TRBV4-3	TRBJ1-6	-	few	TGCGCCAGCAGCCAAGTGGCAAGCCGGGATTCACCCCTCCACTTT	CASSQVASRDSPLHF
TRBV11-2	TRBJ2-3	-	once	TGTGCCAGCAGCCAACCGGGATTTACGCAGTATTTT	CASSQPGFTQYF
TRBV10-3	TRBJ1-2	-	-	TGTGCCATCAGCGAACAGGGCTCCAGCTATGGCTACACCTTC	CAISEQGSSYGYTF
TRBV6-5	TRBJ2-3	TRBD2	-	TGTGCCAGCAGTTACTCTCGCGGGGGGGGGACAGATACGCAGTATTTT	CASSYSRGGGTDTQYF
TRBV7-2	TRBJ2-3	TRBD2	-	TGTGCCAGCAGCGGCGCGAAGGCTAGCGGGGGCCTTATAGATACGCAGTATTTT	CASSGAKASGGLIDTQYF